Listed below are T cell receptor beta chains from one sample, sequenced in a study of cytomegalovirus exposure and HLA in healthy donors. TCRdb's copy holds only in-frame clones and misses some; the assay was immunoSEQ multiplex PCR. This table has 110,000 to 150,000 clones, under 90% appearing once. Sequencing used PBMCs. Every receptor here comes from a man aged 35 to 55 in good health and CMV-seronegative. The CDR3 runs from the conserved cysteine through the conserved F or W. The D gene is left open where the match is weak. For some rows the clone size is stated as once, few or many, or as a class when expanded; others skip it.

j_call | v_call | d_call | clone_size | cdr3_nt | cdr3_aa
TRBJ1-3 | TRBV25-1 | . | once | TGTGCCAGCAGCAGAGGCCCCGGGATATCTGGAAACACCATATATTTT | CASSRGPGISGNTIYF
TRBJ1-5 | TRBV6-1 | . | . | TGTGCCAGTGCGTGGAACGGGAGGAGCAATCAGCCCCAGCATTTT | CASAWNGRSNQPQHF
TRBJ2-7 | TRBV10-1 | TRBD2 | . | TGCGCCAGCAGAGGGACTAGCAGAAAATACGAGCAGTACTTC | CASRGTSRKYEQYF
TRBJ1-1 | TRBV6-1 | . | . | TGTGCCAGCAGTGATCCTTCCCGGGAGGGACGGACTGAAGCTTTCTTT | CASSDPSREGRTEAFF
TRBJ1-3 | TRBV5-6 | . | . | TGTGCCAGCAGCTTGTTCTACTCTGGAAACACCATATATTTT | CASSLFYSGNTIYF
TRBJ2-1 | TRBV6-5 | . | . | TGTGCCAGCAGTTACGCCGGCGGGACCCTTTACAATGAGCAGTTCTTC | CASSYAGGTLYNEQFF
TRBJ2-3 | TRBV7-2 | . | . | TGTGCCAGCAGCGCCATGGGACACCCCACAGATACGCAGTATTTT | CASSAMGHPTDTQYF
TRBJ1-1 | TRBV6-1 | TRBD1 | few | TGTGCCAGCGGACAGGGTATGAACACTGAAGCTTTCTTT | CASGQGMNTEAFF
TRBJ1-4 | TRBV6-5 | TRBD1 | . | TGTGCCAGCAGTTGGGACAGGGTGGATGAAAAACTGTTTTTT | CASSWDRVDEKLFF
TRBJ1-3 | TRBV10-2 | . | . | TGCGCCAGCAGTGAGTCGGCAGGGATCTCTGGAAACACCATATATTTT | CASSESAGISGNTIYF